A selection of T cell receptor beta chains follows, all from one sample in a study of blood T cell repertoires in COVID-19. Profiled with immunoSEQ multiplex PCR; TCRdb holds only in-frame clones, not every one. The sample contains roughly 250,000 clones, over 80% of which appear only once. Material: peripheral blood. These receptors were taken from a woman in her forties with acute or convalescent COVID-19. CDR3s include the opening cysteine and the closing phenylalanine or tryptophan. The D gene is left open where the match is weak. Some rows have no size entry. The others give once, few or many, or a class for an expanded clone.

CDR3 protein: CASRGGINEKLFF
CDR3 DNA: TGTGCCTCTCGGGGGGGGATCAATGAAAAACTGTTTTTT
D gene: NA
J gene: TRBJ1-4
V gene: TRBV19
clone size: NA

CDR3 protein: CASSWGRGLDYGYTF
CDR3 DNA: TGCGCCAGCTCATGGGGCAGGGGGCTTGACTATGGCTACACCTTC
D gene: TRBD1
J gene: TRBJ1-2
V gene: TRBV5-1
clone size: NA

CDR3 protein: CATSARGGLYGYTF
CDR3 DNA: TGTGCCACCAGTGCGAGGGGGGGTCTCTATGGCTACACCTTC
D gene: NA
J gene: TRBJ1-2
V gene: TRBV24-1
clone size: NA

CDR3 protein: CASSPEGNTEAFF
CDR3 DNA: TGTGCCAGCTCACCAGAGGGGAACACTGAAGCTTTCTTT
D gene: NA
J gene: TRBJ1-1
V gene: TRBV18
clone size: NA

CDR3 protein: CATTRQGFSNQPQHF
CDR3 DNA: TGCGCCACCACACGACAGGGGTTCAGCAATCAGCCCCAGCATTTT
D gene: TRBD1
J gene: TRBJ1-5
V gene: TRBV10-1
clone size: NA

CDR3 protein: CARRAPLTGLNNSPLHF
CDR3 DNA: TGTGCCAGACGAGCTCCCCTGACAGGGTTAAATAATTCACCCCTCCACTTT
D gene: TRBD1
J gene: TRBJ1-6
V gene: TRBV2
clone size: NA

CDR3 protein: CSVEAQGGRTEAFF
CDR3 DNA: TGCAGCGTTGAAGCCCAGGGGGGAAGGACTGAAGCTTTCTTT
D gene: TRBD1
J gene: TRBJ1-1
V gene: TRBV29-1
clone size: NA

CDR3 protein: CVSRAGLGTEAFF
CDR3 DNA: TGTGTCAGCCGGGCAGGGCTGGGCACTGAAGCTTTCTTT
D gene: NA
J gene: TRBJ1-1
V gene: TRBV6-5
clone size: NA

CDR3 protein: CASSYGGNTGELFF
CDR3 DNA: TGTGCCAGCAGTTACGGCGGGAACACCGGGGAGCTGTTTTTT
D gene: NA
J gene: TRBJ2-2
V gene: TRBV6-5
clone size: few

CDR3 protein: CASSVLRGGNTDTQYF
CDR3 DNA: TGTGCCAGCAGCGTATTGCGGGGGGGAAACACAGATACGCAGTATTTT
D gene: TRBD2
J gene: TRBJ2-3
V gene: TRBV9
clone size: NA

CDR3 protein: CAWIPPGQQNQPQHF
CDR3 DNA: TGTGCCTGGATCCCACCTGGACAGCAAAATCAGCCCCAGCATTTT
D gene: NA
J gene: TRBJ1-5
V gene: TRBV30
clone size: NA

CDR3 protein: CASSITASGGYNEQFF
CDR3 DNA: TGTGCCAGTAGTATAACGGCTAGCGGGGGATACAATGAGCAGTTCTTC
D gene: TRBD2
J gene: TRBJ2-1
V gene: TRBV19
clone size: NA

CDR3 protein: CASSPGGLTEAFF
CDR3 DNA: TGTGCCAGCAGTCCTGGGGGCCTGACTGAAGCTTTCTTT
D gene: NA
J gene: TRBJ1-1
V gene: TRBV27
clone size: NA

CDR3 protein: CASFHEGQTGGYTF
CDR3 DNA: TGTGCCAGTTTTCACGAGGGACAGACGGGCGGCTACACCTTC
D gene: TRBD1
J gene: TRBJ1-2
V gene: TRBV19
clone size: NA

CDR3 protein: CATSRDRGELHGYTF
CDR3 DNA: TGTGCCACCAGCAGAGATAGAGGCGAGCTGCATGGCTACACCTTC
D gene: NA
J gene: TRBJ1-2
V gene: TRBV15
clone size: NA

CDR3 protein: CASTHSAGAYSPLHF
CDR3 DNA: TGTGCCAGCACCCATTCGGCAGGGGCTTATTCACCCCTCCACTTT
D gene: NA
J gene: TRBJ1-6
V gene: TRBV7-2
clone size: NA

CDR3 protein: CASSLDARGYNQPQHF
CDR3 DNA: TGTGCCAGCAGCTTGGACGCCAGGGGGTACAATCAGCCCCAGCATTTT
D gene: TRBD1
J gene: TRBJ1-5
V gene: TRBV5-5
clone size: few

CDR3 protein: CASSPSVFGYNEQFF
CDR3 DNA: TGTGCCAGCAGCCCTAGTGTGTTCGGCTACAATGAGCAGTTCTTC
D gene: NA
J gene: TRBJ2-1
V gene: TRBV7-3
clone size: NA

CDR3 protein: CASRLGGTEAFF
CDR3 DNA: TGTGCCAGCAGACTGGGGGGCACTGAAGCTTTCTTT
D gene: NA
J gene: TRBJ1-1
V gene: TRBV6-5
clone size: NA

CDR3 protein: CASSRAKNIQYF
CDR3 DNA: TGTGCCAGCAGCCGGGCCAAAAACATTCAGTACTTC
D gene: NA
J gene: TRBJ2-4
V gene: TRBV6-6
clone size: once

CDR3 protein: CASSQGVGGGTEAFF
CDR3 DNA: TGCGCCAGCAGCCAGGGCGTAGGGGGGGGAACTGAAGCTTTCTTT
D gene: NA
J gene: TRBJ1-1
V gene: TRBV4-1
clone size: once

CDR3 protein: CASSPGGLNTEAFF
CDR3 DNA: TGTGCCAGCAGCCCAGGGGGTTTGAACACTGAAGCTTTCTTT
D gene: TRBD1
J gene: TRBJ1-1
V gene: TRBV3-1/TRBV3-2
clone size: NA

CDR3 protein: CASSPRGEQFF
CDR3 DNA: TGTGCCAGCAGTCCCAGGGGGGAGCAGTTCTTC
D gene: TRBD1
J gene: TRBJ2-1
V gene: TRBV6-2/TRBV6-3
clone size: once

CDR3 protein: CASSLVPGANTEAFF
CDR3 DNA: TGCGCCAGCAGCTTGGTCCCAGGGGCGAACACTGAAGCTTTCTTT
D gene: NA
J gene: TRBJ1-1
V gene: TRBV5-1
clone size: NA

CDR3 protein: CASSLDRRYGYTF
CDR3 DNA: TGTGCCAGCAGTTTGGACAGGAGGTATGGCTACACCTTC
D gene: TRBD1
J gene: TRBJ1-2
V gene: TRBV27
clone size: once

CDR3 protein: CASSPTGGDTGELFF
CDR3 DNA: TGTGCCAGCAGCCCCACAGGGGGCGACACCGGGGAGCTGTTTTTT
D gene: TRBD1
J gene: TRBJ2-2
V gene: TRBV9
clone size: NA

CDR3 protein: CASGPLHEQFF
CDR3 DNA: TGTGCTAGTGGTCCTCTACATGAGCAGTTCTTC
D gene: NA
J gene: TRBJ2-1
V gene: TRBV12-5
clone size: once

CDR3 protein: CATSDATGPSYNEQFF
CDR3 DNA: TGTGCCACCAGTGACGCGACAGGGCCCTCCTACAATGAGCAGTTCTTC
D gene: TRBD1
J gene: TRBJ2-1
V gene: TRBV24-1
clone size: NA

CDR3 protein: CASSRDRVPLTLHF
CDR3 DNA: TGTGCCAGCAGCCGGGACAGGGTGCCTCTAACCCTCCACTTT
D gene: TRBD1
J gene: TRBJ1-6
V gene: TRBV5-8
clone size: NA

CDR3 protein: CASSKQGNGYTF
CDR3 DNA: TGTGCCAGTAGTAAACAGGGTAATGGCTACACCTTC
D gene: NA
J gene: TRBJ1-2
V gene: TRBV19
clone size: NA

CDR3 protein: CASSRLREQPQHF
CDR3 DNA: TGTGCCAGCAGCCGCCTAAGAGAGCAGCCCCAGCATTTT
D gene: NA
J gene: TRBJ1-5
V gene: TRBV3-1/TRBV3-2
clone size: few

CDR3 protein: CASSDPTGGYDEQFF
CDR3 DNA: TGTGCCAGCAGTGACCCGACAGGGGGCTACGATGAGCAGTTCTTC
D gene: TRBD1
J gene: TRBJ2-1
V gene: TRBV6-1
clone size: NA

CDR3 protein: CASSMDGRDEKLFF
CDR3 DNA: TGTGCCAGTAGTATGGACGGGAGAGATGAAAAACTGTTTTTT
D gene: NA
J gene: TRBJ1-4
V gene: TRBV19
clone size: few